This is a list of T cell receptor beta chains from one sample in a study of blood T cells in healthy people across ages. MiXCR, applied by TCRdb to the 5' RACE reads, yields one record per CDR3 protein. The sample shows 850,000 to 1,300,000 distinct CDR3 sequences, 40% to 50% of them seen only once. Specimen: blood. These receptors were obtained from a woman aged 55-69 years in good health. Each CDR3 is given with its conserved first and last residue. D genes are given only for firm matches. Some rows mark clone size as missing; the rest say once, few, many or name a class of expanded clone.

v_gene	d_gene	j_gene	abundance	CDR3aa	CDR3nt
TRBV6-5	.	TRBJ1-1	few	CASSPSMHYAFF	TGTGCCAGCAGTCCCTCTATGCATTACGCTTTCTTT
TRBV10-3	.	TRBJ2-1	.	CAISEGSSYNEQFF	TGTGCCATCAGTGAAGGGAGCTCCTACAATGAGCAGTTCTTC
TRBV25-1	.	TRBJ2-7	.	CASSELGTYEQYF	TGTGCCAGCAGTGAATTAGGGACCTACGAGCAGTACTTC
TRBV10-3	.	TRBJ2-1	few	CAISEAAIQGTKNEQFF	TGTGCCATCAGTGAGGCCGCGATACAGGGAACTAAAAATGAGCAGTTCTTC
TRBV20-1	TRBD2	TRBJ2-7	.	CSAPIPGAGGQYEQYF	TGCAGTGCTCCCATTCCGGGAGCGGGAGGGCAGTACGAGCAGTACTTC
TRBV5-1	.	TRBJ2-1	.	CASSPETLNNKQFF	TGCGCCAGCAGCCCCGAGACTCTCAACAATAAGCAGTTCTTC
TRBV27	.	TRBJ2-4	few	CASSFHQAKNIQYF	TGTGCCAGCAGTTTCCACCAGGCCAAAAACATTCAGTACTTC
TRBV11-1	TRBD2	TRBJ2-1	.	CASSRASGSINEQFF	TGTGCCAGCAGCCGGGCTAGCGGGAGCATTAATGAGCAGTTCTTC
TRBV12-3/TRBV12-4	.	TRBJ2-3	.	CASSLLNSGTDTQYF	TGTGCCAGCAGTTTATTGAACAGCGGGACAGATACGCAGTATTTT
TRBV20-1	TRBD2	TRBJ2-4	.	CSAMAGGAKNIQYF	TGCAGTGCCATGGCGGGGGGAGCCAAAAACATTCAGTACTTC
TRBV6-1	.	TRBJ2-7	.	CASSEFEQYF	TGTGCCAGCAGTGAGTTCGAGCAGTACTTC
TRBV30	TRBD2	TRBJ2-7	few	CAYGLAGGTYEQYF	TGTGCCTACGGACTAGCGGGAGGTACCTACGAGCAGTACTTC
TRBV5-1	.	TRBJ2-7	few	CASSLIGGSTYEQYF	TGCGCCAGCAGCTTGATAGGGGGTTCTACCTACGAGCAGTACTTC
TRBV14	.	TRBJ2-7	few	CASSFRQPPNEQYF	TGTGCCAGCAGCTTTAGACAGCCGCCGAACGAGCAGTACTTC
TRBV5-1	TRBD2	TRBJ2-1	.	CASSVTGGTEQFF	TGCGCCAGCAGCGTGACCGGGGGGACTGAGCAGTTCTTC
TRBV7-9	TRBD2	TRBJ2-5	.	CASSSAASGYQETQYF	TGTGCCAGCAGCTCCGCGGCTAGCGGGTACCAAGAGACCCAGTACTTC
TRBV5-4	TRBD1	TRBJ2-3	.	CAGSRPAQGVGDTQYF	TGTGCCGGCAGCCGCCCGGCCCAGGGGGTTGGAGATACGCAGTATTTT
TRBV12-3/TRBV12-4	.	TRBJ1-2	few	CASSFGTRGYTF	TGTGCCAGCAGTTTTGGGACTAGGGGCTACACCTTC
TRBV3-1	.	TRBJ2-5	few	CASGATPGETQYF	TGTGCCAGCGGGGCAACACCCGGAGAGACCCAGTACTTC
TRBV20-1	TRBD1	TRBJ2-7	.	CSARDGQGAAYEQYF	TGCAGTGCTAGAGATGGACAGGGAGCAGCCTACGAGCAGTACTTC
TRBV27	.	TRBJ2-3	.	CASSLTRTVTDTQYF	TGTGCCAGCAGTTTAACGAGGACAGTCACAGATACGCAGTATTTT
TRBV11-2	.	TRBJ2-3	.	CASTNGQNPQDTQYF	TGTGCCAGCACCAATGGACAGAACCCCCAGGATACGCAGTATTTT
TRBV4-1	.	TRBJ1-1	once	CASSQGQGGTEAFF	TGCGCCAGCAGCCAAGGGCAGGGTGGAACTGAAGCTTTCTTT
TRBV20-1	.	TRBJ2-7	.	CSATSDSGVEQYF	TGCAGTGCCACGTCGGACAGTGGTGTCGAGCAGTACTTC
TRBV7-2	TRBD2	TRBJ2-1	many	CASSLGLARNEQFF	TGTGCCAGCAGCTTAGGACTAGCGCGGAATGAGCAGTTCTTC
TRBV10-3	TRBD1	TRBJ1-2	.	CAIRPGQGEGYGYTF	TGTGCCATCAGACCCGGACAGGGGGAAGGCTATGGCTACACCTTC
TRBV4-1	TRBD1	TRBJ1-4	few	CASSQGTGEATNEKLFF	TGCGCCAGCAGCCAAGGGACAGGGGAAGCAACTAATGAAAAACTGTTTTTT
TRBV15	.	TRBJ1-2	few	CATRGTASFYGYTF	TGTGCCACCCGGGGGACTGCTTCTTTTTATGGCTACACCTTC
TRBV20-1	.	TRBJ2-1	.	CSARLPVVEQFF	TGCAGTGCTAGATTGCCAGTAGTCGAGCAGTTCTTC
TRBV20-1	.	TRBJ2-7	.	CSTRGEVLEQYF	TGCAGTACTAGAGGGGAGGTTCTCGAGCAGTACTTC
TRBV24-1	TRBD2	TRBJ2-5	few	CATSAGGLAGEETQYF	TGTGCCACCAGTGCAGGAGGACTAGCGGGTGAAGAGACCCAGTACTTC
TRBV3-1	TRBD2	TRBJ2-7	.	CASSQGRLARDEYF	TGTGCCAGCAGCCAAGGAAGACTAGCAAGGGATGAGTACTTC
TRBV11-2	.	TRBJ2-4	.	CAGGGLDEQYF	TGTGCAGGAGGGGGGCTGGATGAGCAGTACTTC
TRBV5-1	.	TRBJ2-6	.	CASSSATGTGANVLTF	TGCGCCAGCAGCTCGGCCACAGGGACTGGGGCCAACGTCCTGACTTTC
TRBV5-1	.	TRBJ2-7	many	CASSFSGSYEQYF	TGTGCCAGCAGTTTTTCAGGGTCCTACGAGCAGTACTTC
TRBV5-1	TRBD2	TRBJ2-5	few	CASSLLAGQGTQYF	TGCGCCAGCAGCTTACTAGCGGGGCAAGGGACCCAGTACTTC
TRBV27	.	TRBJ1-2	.	CASSPGQSYYGYTF	TGTGCCAGCAGTCCCGGACAGAGCTACTATGGCTACACCTTC
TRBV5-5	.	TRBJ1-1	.	CASSSSGLTNTEAFF	.
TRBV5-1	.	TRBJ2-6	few	CASSLGQLFLSKANVLTF	TGCGCCAGCAGCTTGGGACAGCTTTTCCTCTCGAAGGCCAACGTCCTGACTTTC
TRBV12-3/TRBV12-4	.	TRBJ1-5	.	CASSSRGSNQPQHF	TGTGCCAGCAGCTCCAGGGGAAGCAATCAGCCCCAGCATTTT
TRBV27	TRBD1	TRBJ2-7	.	CASSSIDRGCEQYF	TGTGCCAGCAGCTCAATCGACAGGGGCTGTGAGCAGTACTTC